The present T cell receptor beta chain was sequenced within a study of blood T cell repertoires in COVID-19. Study-level background: The samples span acute and convalescent COVID-19 from the United States, Italy and Spain. The cDNA or gDNA used as material had been derived from T cells, B-cell-depleted T cells, or PBMCs.

Generated by immunoSEQ multiplex PCR, the TCRdb table keeps only in-frame clones and is missing some. The table has some 150,000 clones, roughly 84% seen once. Trimming left V 4 bases short and J 8 bases short, with 15 bases between. The CDR3 is 13 residues long. Per germline, CDR1 SGDLS and CDR2 YYNGEE. This TCR came from a middle-aged man with acute or convalescent COVID-19. The sequenced sample was peripheral blood. The chain recombines TRBV9 with TRBJ1-2; D gene ambiguous. The CDR3 sequence: CASSPINQAGYTF. In nucleotides, the CDR3 is TGTGCCAGCAGCCCGATCAATCAGGCCGGCTACACCTTC.